A selection of T cell receptor beta chains follows, all from one sample in a study of neurological immune-mediated disorders. TCRdb reprocessed the 5' RACE reads via MiXCR and lists one record per CDR3 protein. The repertoire holds around 65,000 distinct CDR3 sequences, with over 4% as singletons. The source material was PBMCs. These receptor sequences come from a human donor with multiple sclerosis. The donor label of this sample is uncertain. The CDR3 runs from the conserved cysteine through the conserved F or W. The D gene is left open where the match is weak. Clone size, where shown, is once, few, many, or a class for clones that have expanded.

TRBV9	TRBJ2-3	many	TRBD1	CASSAGTGADTQYF	TGTGCCAGCAGCGCGGGGACAGGGGCTGATACGCAGTATTTT
TRBV5-1	TRBJ1-2	.	.	CANSPARARNYGYTF	TGTGCCAACAGCCCGGCGCGGGCCAGAAACTATGGCTACACCTTC
TRBV10-3	TRBJ1-6	many	.	CAISESRDSPLHF	TGTGCCATCAGTGAGTCGCGTGATTCACCCCTCCACTTT
TRBV5-1	TRBJ2-2	many	.	CASSLEGHSGELFF	TGCGCCAGCAGCTTGGAGGGTCATTCCGGGGAGCTGTTTTTT
TRBV20-1	TRBJ1-2	many	.	CSAKWDSNYGYTF	TGCAGTGCTAAGTGGGATTCTAACTATGGCTACACCTTC
TRBV20-1	TRBJ2-7	many	.	CSAGDRDLYEQYF	TGCAGTGCTGGCGACAGGGACTTGTACGAGCAGTACTTC
TRBV18	TRBJ1-3	.	TRBD1	CASSRQGARGGNTIYF	TGTGCCAGCTCGCGACAGGGGGCGCGTGGAGGAAACACCATATATTTT
TRBV5-6	TRBJ2-7	many	.	CASSLGEGRSYEQYF	TGTGCCAGCAGCTTGGGAGAGGGACGATCCTACGAGCAGTACTTC
TRBV6-6	TRBJ1-2	many	.	CASSYEGPHYGYTF	TGTGCCAGCAGTTACGAGGGACCGCACTATGGCTACACCTTC
TRBV7-2	TRBJ1-6	many	.	CASSLLGVNNSPLHF	TGTGCCAGCAGCTTATTGGGCGTAAATAATTCACCCCTCCACTTT
TRBV5-1	TRBJ1-1	many	.	CASSPVSDISSMNTEAFF	TGCGCCAGCAGCCCTGTGTCGGACATCAGTAGCATGAACACTGAAGCTTTCTTT